The sequence of this T cell receptor (beta chain) was determined in a study of a mutant IDH1 vaccine in newly diagnosed glioma. At the level of the study: Treated patients had a mean age of about 38 years and a roughly 60% male, 37.5% female split. Receipt of radiotherapy, temozolomide, or both preceded the study, and most received both.

This CDR3 has 17 residues. Germline V gives CDR1 SGHRS, CDR2 YFSETQ. Trimming shortened V by 0 bases and J by 6 bases, and 19 bases separated the two germline ends. Profiled with immunoSEQ multiplex PCR; TCRdb holds only in-frame clones, not every one. The profile shows fewer than 40,000 clones, roughly 82% of them singletons. Time point indicated: baseline, week 1 (first vaccination visit). Stated treatment: pre-vaccination baseline after standard-of-care therapy. The TCR was taken from a man aged 25-40 years with glioma. The chain is built from TRBV5-1 and TRBJ2-1; the D is unclear. The source material was PBMCs, sampled from a glioma patient treated with radiotherapy, temozolomide or both. The CDR3 DNA follows: TGCGCCAGCAGCTTGGGCAACACCGGGTTGGGTCCCAATGAGCAGTTCTTC. This sequence encodes CASSLGNTGLGPNEQFF.